Listed below are T cell receptor beta chains from one sample, sequenced in a study of T cell repertoires in cytomegalovirus infection. TCRdb ran MiXCR on the reads and lists one entry per CDR3 protein. The sample includes about 150,000 distinct CDR3 sequences, around a quarter seen only once; the top ten take 9.5% to 13%. Material for sequencing was PBMCs. These receptors were taken from a human donor in good health (CMV status not recorded). Some clones in this sample may be carry-over from other donors' samples. Each CDR3 is given with its conserved first and last residue. D genes are given only for firm matches. Some rows have no size entry. The others give once, few or many, or a class for an expanded clone.

V gene: TRBV15; J gene: TRBJ1-5; D gene: TRBD1; clone size: few; CDR3 protein: CATSKPGQGWSNQPQHF; CDR3 DNA: TGTGCCACCAGCAAACCAGGACAGGGATGGAGCAATCAGCCCCAGCATTTT
V gene: TRBV5-5; J gene: TRBJ2-6; D gene: .; clone size: .; CDR3 protein: CASSLTANSGANVLTF; CDR3 DNA: TGTGCCAGCAGCCTTACAGCTAACTCTGGGGCCAACGTCCTGACTTTC
V gene: TRBV15; J gene: TRBJ2-2; D gene: .; clone size: .; CDR3 protein: CATSRDWGVEAGELFF; CDR3 DNA: TGTGCCACCAGCAGAGACTGGGGCGTTGAAGCCGGGGAGCTGTTTTTT
V gene: TRBV28; J gene: TRBJ2-5; D gene: TRBD2; clone size: .; CDR3 protein: CASSSPGLAGETQYF; CDR3 DNA: TGTGCCAGCAGTTCACCGGGACTAGCCGGGGAGACCCAGTACTTC
V gene: TRBV28; J gene: TRBJ2-3; D gene: TRBD2; clone size: few; CDR3 protein: CASSTFSGRTTDTQYF; CDR3 DNA: TGTGCCAGCAGTACCTTTAGCGGGAGAACCACAGATACGCAGTATTTT
V gene: TRBV2; J gene: TRBJ2-3; D gene: .; clone size: .; CDR3 protein: CASSEARGNPRTDTQYF; CDR3 DNA: TGTGCCAGCAGTGAAGCGCGTGGGAATCCTAGAACAGATACGCAGTATTTT
V gene: TRBV29-1; J gene: TRBJ1-1; D gene: TRBD1; clone size: .; CDR3 protein: CSGGTGNTEAFF; CDR3 DNA: TGCAGCGGCGGGACAGGGAACACTGAAGCTTTCTTT
V gene: TRBV6-6; J gene: TRBJ2-7; D gene: .; clone size: .; CDR3 protein: CASSSQGPYEQYF; CDR3 DNA: TGTGCCAGCAGTTCACAGGGTCCCTACGAGCAGTACTTC
V gene: TRBV28; J gene: TRBJ2-1; D gene: .; clone size: .; CDR3 protein: CASSFVLSSYNEQFF; CDR3 DNA: TGTGCCAGCAGTTTTGTACTGAGTTCCTACAATGAGCAGTTCTTC
V gene: TRBV7-6; J gene: TRBJ2-3; D gene: .; clone size: .; CDR3 protein: CASSPLGQGTDTQYF; CDR3 DNA: TGTGCTAGCAGCCCTCTGGGACAAGGAACAGATACGCAGTATTTT
V gene: TRBV5-4; J gene: TRBJ2-7; D gene: .; clone size: .; CDR3 protein: CASSLGVFYEQYF; CDR3 DNA: TGTGCCAGCAGCTTGGGAGTATTCTACGAGCAGTACTTC
V gene: TRBV7-2; J gene: TRBJ2-7; D gene: .; clone size: many; CDR3 protein: CASSFLTRGDEQYF; CDR3 DNA: TGTGCCAGCAGCTTCCTGACACGGGGCGACGAGCAGTACTTC
V gene: TRBV11-2; J gene: TRBJ2-2; D gene: TRBD2; clone size: .; CDR3 protein: CASSLFLAGGTGELFF; CDR3 DNA: TGTGCCAGCAGCTTGTTCCTAGCGGGGGGAACCGGGGAGCTGTTTTTT
V gene: TRBV9; J gene: TRBJ1-2; D gene: TRBD1; clone size: .; CDR3 protein: CASSSPGGYGYTF; CDR3 DNA: TGTGCCAGCAGCTCCCCAGGGGGGTACGGCTACACCTTC
V gene: TRBV20-1; J gene: TRBJ2-5; D gene: TRBD2; clone size: few; CDR3 protein: CSAHRGGVYETQYF; CDR3 DNA: TGCAGTGCTCATCGCGGGGGGGTATATGAGACCCAGTACTTC
V gene: TRBV7-8; J gene: TRBJ2-7; D gene: TRBD1; clone size: many; CDR3 protein: CASSESGGFHEQYF; CDR3 DNA: TGTGCCAGCAGCGAATCAGGGGGTTTCCACGAGCAGTACTTC
V gene: TRBV7-8; J gene: TRBJ2-5; D gene: TRBD1; clone size: many; CDR3 protein: CASSPPGTGKETQYF; CDR3 DNA: TGTGCCAGCAGCCCTCCCGGGACAGGGAAGGAGACCCAGTACTTC
V gene: TRBV28; J gene: TRBJ2-3; D gene: TRBD2; clone size: .; CDR3 protein: CASSAGVDTQYF; CDR3 DNA: TGTGCCAGCAGCGCGGGGGTAGATACGCAGTATTTT
V gene: TRBV7-2; J gene: TRBJ1-2; D gene: TRBD1; clone size: .; CDR3 protein: CASSKEGTGIYGYTF; CDR3 DNA: TGTGCCAGCAGTAAAGAGGGGACAGGAATTTATGGCTACACCTTC
V gene: TRBV28; J gene: TRBJ2-1; D gene: .; clone size: many; CDR3 protein: CASSLAGYNEQFF; CDR3 DNA: TGTGCCAGCAGTTTGGCGGGCTACAATGAGCAGTTCTTC
V gene: TRBV28; J gene: TRBJ1-5; D gene: .; clone size: .; CDR3 protein: CASSSPTGNHQPQHF; CDR3 DNA: TGTGCCAGCAGTTCCCCTACAGGCAATCATCAGCCCCAGCATTTT
V gene: TRBV7-6; J gene: TRBJ2-3; D gene: .; clone size: many; CDR3 protein: CASSLSFGHTDTQYF; CDR3 DNA: TGTGCCAGCAGCTTAAGTTTCGGACACACAGATACGCAGTATTTT
V gene: TRBV7-9; J gene: TRBJ1-1; D gene: .; clone size: few; CDR3 protein: CASSTQTWTNTEAFF; CDR3 DNA: TGTGCCAGCAGCACACAGACGTGGACGAACACTGAAGCTTTCTTT
V gene: TRBV4-3; J gene: TRBJ2-5; D gene: TRBD2; clone size: .; CDR3 protein: CASSQELLAGVETQYF; CDR3 DNA: TGCGCCAGCAGCCAAGAATTACTAGCGGGAGTAGAGACCCAGTACTTC
V gene: TRBV7-7; J gene: TRBJ2-3; D gene: .; clone size: many; CDR3 protein: CASSLSGGATDTQYF; CDR3 DNA: TGTGCTAGCAGCCTCTCAGGGGGGGCCACAGATACGCAGTATTTT
V gene: TRBV7-3; J gene: TRBJ2-5; D gene: TRBD1; clone size: few; CDR3 protein: CASSRGTGETQYF; CDR3 DNA: TGTGCCAGCAGCCGCGGGACAGGAGAGACCCAGTACTTC
V gene: TRBV11-2; J gene: TRBJ2-2; D gene: .; clone size: many; CDR3 protein: CASSGRGAGPGELFF; CDR3 DNA: TGTGCCAGCAGCGGCCGAGGGGCCGGGCCCGGGGAGCTGTTTTTT
V gene: TRBV7-9; J gene: TRBJ2-5; D gene: TRBD1; clone size: .; CDR3 protein: CASSLALGQGGQETQYF; CDR3 DNA: TGTGCCAGCAGCTTAGCCCTGGGACAGGGAGGGCAAGAGACCCAGTACTTC
V gene: TRBV19; J gene: TRBJ1-1; D gene: .; clone size: few; CDR3 protein: CASSMLLRSTEAFF; CDR3 DNA: TGTGCCAGTAGTATGTTGTTACGGAGCACTGAAGCTTTCTTT
V gene: TRBV7-6; J gene: TRBJ2-5; D gene: .; clone size: few; CDR3 protein: CASSLHIPQETQYF; CDR3 DNA: TGTGCCAGCAGCTTGCACATCCCTCAAGAGACCCAGTACTTC
V gene: TRBV28; J gene: TRBJ1-2; D gene: .; clone size: .; CDR3 protein: CASSLGVNRYYGYTF; CDR3 DNA: TGTGCCAGCAGTTTAGGCGTGAACAGGTACTATGGCTACACCTTC